The text below deals with one T cell receptor beta chain. This sample was included in a study of blood T cell repertoires in COVID-19. Across the study: PBMCs, B-cell-depleted T cells, or T cells provided the cDNA or gDNA that made up the material.

Here immunoSEQ multiplex PCR was the method, and the copy in TCRdb shows in-frame clones only, minus some. This sample has about 73,000 clones; roughly 80% occur once, and the top ten carry 1.8%. The CDR3 runs 15 residues. Germline values: CDR1 SGHTA, CDR2 FQGNSA. The V end was cut by 2 bases, the J end by 0 bases, with 11 bases between. The TCR originated in a woman aged 55-70 years with acute or convalescent COVID-19. The chain has TRBV7-2 and TRBJ2-7; possible D gene TRBD2, 5 bases. The sequenced sample consisted of peripheral blood. The DNA of the CDR3 is TGTGCCAGCAGCTTATCGGTAGGGAGCTCCTACGAGCAGTACTTC. Residues: CASSLSVGSSYEQYF.